These T cell receptor beta chains were read from a single sample in a study of cytomegalovirus exposure and HLA in healthy donors. This table comes from immunoSEQ multiplex PCR, and its TCRdb copy is limited to in-frame clones, with some not included. This sample's table reports under 200,000 clones. Sequencing was performed on PBMCs. These receptor sequences come from a woman under 30 in good health and CMV-seropositive. Both conserved end residues are part of each CDR3. The D gene is left open where the match is weak.

>.|TRBV19|TRBJ1-3
CASSTSLNSGNTIYF
TGTGCCAGTAGTACGAGCCTTAACTCTGGAAACACCATATATTTT
>TRBD1|TRBV25-1|TRBJ1-5
CASSASTGGQPQHF
TGTGCCAGCAGTGCCTCAACAGGGGGTCAGCCCCAGCATTTT
>.|TRBV2|TRBJ2-7
CASSVTGTYEQYF
TGTGCCAGCAGTGTAACCGGGACCTACGAGCAGTACTTC
>.|TRBV4-1|TRBJ2-1
CASSPSGSHYSGSSYNEQFF
TGCGCCAGCAGCCCCTCGGGAAGTCATTATAGCGGAAGCTCCTACAATGAGCAGTTCTTC
>.|TRBV7-9|TRBJ1-2
CASSQGPGGANGYAF
TGTGCCAGCAGTCAAGGGCCTGGGGGGGCAAATGGCTACGCCTTC
>.|TRBV6-1|TRBJ1-4
CASQGFEKLFF
TGTGCCAGCCAGGGTTTTGAAAAACTGTTTTTT
>TRBD1|TRBV6-1|TRBJ1-1
CASSEPGGSRTEAFF
TGTGCCAGCAGTGAACCAGGGGGTAGCAGGACTGAAGCTTTCTTT
>TRBD2|TRBV18|TRBJ2-3
CASSPGLAGGFNTDTQYF
TGTGCCAGCTCACCAGGACTAGCGGGAGGATTTAACACAGATACGCAGTATTTT
>TRBD2|TRBV6-1|TRBJ2-7
CASSDPTSGRDEQYF
TGTGCCAGCAGTGATCCGACTAGCGGGAGGGACGAGCAGTACTTC
>TRBD1|TRBV28|TRBJ1-5
CASSLGQVGRQPQHF
TGTGCCAGCAGTTTGGGACAGGTAGGTCGTCAGCCCCAGCATTTT
>TRBD1|TRBV6-5|TRBJ1-6
CASSWTGGNSPLHF
TGTGCCAGCAGTTGGACAGGAGGGAATTCACCCCTCCACTTT
>.|TRBV5-1|TRBJ1-6
CASSDNPGLTYNSPLHF
TGCGCCAGCAGCGATAATCCGGGACTGACCTATAATTCACCCCTCCACTTT
>TRBD2|TRBV19|TRBJ2-1
CASSPWTSGRTQDNEQFF
TGTGCCAGTAGTCCGTGGACTAGCGGGAGGACGCAGGACAATGAGCAGTTCTTC
>TRBD1|TRBV11-2|TRBJ2-2
CASRPGGQGPTGELFF
TGTGCCAGCAGGCCTGGGGGACAGGGGCCGACCGGGGAGCTGTTTTTT
>.|TRBV30|TRBJ1-2
CAWSQGDGGYGYTF
TGTGCCTGGAGTCAAGGAGACGGAGGCTATGGCTACACCTTC
>TRBD1|TRBV7-9|TRBJ2-2
CASSLDRGLSLTGELFF
TGTGCCAGCAGCTTAGACAGGGGGCTTTCCCTCACCGGGGAGCTGTTTTTT
>.|TRBV5-1|TRBJ2-5
CASSPPHGETQYF
TGCGCCAGCAGCCCCCCACACGGGGAGACCCAGTACTTC
>.|TRBV11-3|TRBJ2-2
CASSPWTANTGELFF
TGTGCCAGCAGCCCATGGACAGCGAACACCGGGGAGCTGTTTTTT
>.|TRBV2|TRBJ1-2
CASSVGDAYGYTF
TGTGCCAGCAGTGTAGGGGATGCCTATGGCTACACCTTC
>.|TRBV6-5|TRBJ2-5
CASSYSTSGETQYF
TGTGCCAGCAGTTACTCAACTAGTGGAGAGACCCAGTACTTC
>.|TRBV11-1|TRBJ1-1
CASSLKGLVAEAFF
TGTGCCAGCAGCTTAAAGGGGTTGGTCGCTGAAGCTTTCTTT
>TRBD1|TRBV28|TRBJ2-7
CASILKTGPGGRYEQYF
TGTGCCAGCATCTTAAAGACGGGGCCAGGGGGCAGGTACGAGCAGTACTTC
>.|TRBV27|TRBJ2-1
CASSLDGGFYEQFF
TGTGCCAGCAGTTTAGATGGCGGGTTCTATGAGCAGTTCTTC
>TRBD2|TRBV5-1|TRBJ2-3
CASNPPSGGRVTQYF
TGCGCCAGCAACCCTCCTAGCGGGGGTAGGGTTACGCAGTATTTT
>TRBD2|TRBV6-6|TRBJ2-5
CASSNPGLAVETQYF
TGTGCCAGCAGTAACCCGGGACTAGCGGTGGAGACCCAGTACTTC
>.|TRBV10-3|TRBJ1-1
CAIRARDDTEAFF
TGTGCCATCAGGGCCAGGGATGACACTGAAGCTTTCTTT
>TRBD2|TRBV15|TRBJ2-7
CATSAGVSYEQYF
TGTGCCACCTCGGCGGGGGTGTCCTACGAGCAGTACTTC
>.|TRBV30|TRBJ1-2
CAWSRGFRGYTF
TGTGCCTGGAGTAGAGGGTTCCGCGGCTACACCTTC
>.|TRBV2|TRBJ2-7
CASSEQGKSYEQYF
TGTGCCAGCAGTGAGCAGGGGAAGTCCTACGAGCAGTACTTC
>.|TRBV6-5|TRBJ2-3
CASSYSKSTDTQYF
TGTGCCAGCAGTTATTCTAAGAGCACAGATACGCAGTATTTT
>TRBD1|TRBV11-2|TRBJ1-1
CASSSGQLYTEAFF
TGTGCCAGCAGCTCGGGACAGCTATACACTGAAGCTTTCTTT
>.|TRBV6-1|TRBJ2-3
CASQRGTDTQYF
TGTGCCAGCCAGCGGGGCACAGATACGCAGTATTTT
>.|TRBV6-5|TRBJ2-7
CAKTGVKSYEQYF
TGTGCCAAAACGGGGGTAAAATCCTACGAGCAGTACTTC
>.|TRBV13|TRBJ2-3
CASSSSTDTQYF
TGTGCCAGCAGCTCTAGCACAGATACGCAGTATTTT
>TRBD2|TRBV4-2|TRBJ2-2
CASSRPGLLGRTGELFF
TGTGCCAGCAGCCGGCCGGGACTATTAGGACGCACCGGGGAGCTGTTTTTT
>.|TRBV5-1|TRBJ2-3
CASSLALSSTDTQYF
TGCGCCAGCAGCTTGGCACTTTCTAGCACAGATACGCAGTATTTT
>TRBD2|TRBV2|TRBJ2-1
CASRRTSGILNEQFF
TGTGCCAGCAGGCGGACTAGCGGGATTCTTAATGAGCAGTTCTTC
>TRBD1|TRBV29-1|TRBJ2-4
CSVRFDRDPNIQYF
TGCAGCGTACGATTCGACAGGGATCCTAACATTCAGTACTTC
>TRBD2|TRBV5-1|TRBJ2-5
CASSSHSAGGTQYF
TGCGCCAGCAGCTCTCATAGCGCGGGGGGGACCCAGTACTTC
>.|TRBV11-3|TRBJ1-3
CASSLTEISGNTIYF
TGTGCCAGCAGCTTGACAGAGATCTCTGGAAACACCATATATTTT
>TRBD1|TRBV5-4|TRBJ2-1
CASSLGQGTYNEQFF
TGTGCCAGCAGCTTGGGACAGGGGACCTACAATGAGCAGTTCTTC
>.|TRBV15|TRBJ2-3
CATSRTEETDTQYF
TGTGCCACCAGCAGGACAGAAGAGACAGATACGCAGTATTTT
>TRBD2|TRBV4-2|TRBJ2-5
CASSSRLAGGETQYF
TGTGCCAGCAGCTCACGACTAGCGGGGGGAGAGACTCAGTACTTC
>.|TRBV7-9|TRBJ1-4
CASSPSLTNEKLFF
TGTGCCAGCAGCCCTTCACTAACTAATGAAAAACTGTTTTTT
>TRBD1|TRBV7-3|TRBJ2-7
CASSSGTGPYEQYF
TGTGCCAGCAGCTCAGGGACAGGTCCCTACGAGCAGTACTTC
>.|TRBV27|TRBJ1-5
CASSFGASNQPQHF
TGTGCCAGCAGTTTTGGGGCTAGCAATCAGCCCCAGCATTTT
>TRBD1|TRBV5-4|TRBJ1-2
CASSYPGQNYGYTF
TGTGCCAGCAGCTACCCGGGACAGAACTATGGCTACACCTTC
>TRBD1|TRBV5-6|TRBJ2-2
CASSDRGGTGELFF
TGTGCCAGCTCGGACAGGGGGGGCACCGGGGAGCTGTTTTTT
>.|TRBV19|TRBJ1-4
CASSIERTAAEKLFF
TGTGCCAGTAGTATAGAAAGGACAGCCGCTGAAAAACTGTTTTTT
>TRBD2|TRBV11-3|TRBJ2-1
CASSFRLAGYNEQFF
TGTGCCAGCAGCTTCAGACTAGCGGGGTACAATGAGCAGTTCTTC
>TRBD1|TRBV5-1|TRBJ1-4
CASSLGQGGEKLFF
TGCGCCAGCAGCTTGGGGCAGGGGGGTGAAAAACTGTTTTTT
>TRBD2|TRBV14|TRBJ2-7
CASSPGLAVYEQYF
TGTGCCAGCAGCCCGGGACTAGCGGTCTACGAGCAGTACTTC
>.|TRBV5-1|TRBJ1-6
CASSFGADSPLHF
TGCGCCAGCAGCTTTGGGGCTGATTCACCCCTCCACTTT
>.|TRBV14|TRBJ2-1
CASSQVTAPREQFF
TGTGCCAGCAGCCAAGTGACAGCGCCCCGGGAGCAGTTCTTC
>.|TRBV27|TRBJ1-2
CASSPRPVSGGYTF
TGTGCCAGCAGTCCGAGACCTGTTTCGGGAGGCTACACCTTC
>.|TRBV18|TRBJ2-5
CASSPSFQETQYF
TGTGCCAGCTCACCTTCATTTCAAGAGACCCAGTACTTC
>.|TRBV11-3|TRBJ1-3
CASSSGYRNTIYF
TGTGCCAGCAGCTCAGGGTATCGGAACACCATATATTTT
>TRBD1|TRBV7-3|TRBJ2-7
CASSPTGAESAYEQYF
TGTGCCAGCAGCCCCACAGGGGCCGAGTCCGCCTACGAGCAGTACTTC
>TRBD1|TRBV7-7|TRBJ1-1
CASSPITGGTEAFF
TGTGCTAGCAGCCCCATCACAGGGGGCACTGAAGCTTTCTTT